What follows is one T cell receptor beta chain and its context. No antigen is known for it. Base-call qualities are not available, and no considerably larger clone is one nucleotide away. The sample comes from a study of PD-L1 blockade in urothelial cancer (TCRdb year 2017). As for the study more broadly: Therapy was started in about 2014 for all patients, and atezolizumab 1,200 mg was administered intravenously every 3 weeks. About 85% of the roughly 29 patients were males with bladder-origin urothelial cancer, and about 65% of the roughly 30 reported a prior smoking history. Patients had an ECOG performance status of 0 or 1 and had received between 0 and 3 prior chemotherapy regimens. Blood samples were analyzed at two time points: 3 weeks after treatment start (second dose) and 6 weeks after treatment start. A median of about 140,000 T cells and 85,000 or so unique TCRs was obtained from blood samples, and a median clonality of roughly 0.08 was observed. Somatic, immune and clinical correlates of response to PD-L1 blockade with atezolizumab in urothelial cancer were the focus of an exploratory multi-omic analysis. Pretreatment tumor samples, along with matched peripheral blood serially collected before and after atezolizumab treatment, were subjected to TCR sequencing. Durable clinical benefit was defined as progression-free survival longer than 6 months, and TCR features were also tested against progression-free and overall survival. In the same patients who had TCR sequencing, pretreatment tumors also underwent whole exome sequencing and RNA sequencing. Fewer than ten patients reached durable clinical benefit, while fewer than 25 patients did not. Pretreatment blood TCR-seq was available for about 27 patients, at least one posttreatment blood collection was obtained for roughly 24 patients, and tumor TCR-seq was available for roughly 24 patients. Study-wide conclusions, independent of this receptor: Patients with durable benefit showed greater expansion of tumor-associated TCR clones in peripheral blood 3 weeks after starting treatment (n ≈ 21, p = 0.022). Because the sample size was small (n ≈ 27) and many of the analyses were exploratory, the results are meant to be hypothesis-generating. Improved progression-free and overall survival was found to be associated with pretreatment peripheral blood TCR clonality below the median.

Synthetic TCR analog templates were spiked into each PCR so that absolute template abundance could be estimated from read counts. TCRbeta CDR3 regions were amplified from genomic DNA with bias-controlled V and J gene primers using the immunoSEQ assay. Sequencing of rearranged TCRbeta segments was done at approximately 20X coverage. Regarding the original processing steps: Sequencing errors were corrected by clustering, and CDR3s were annotated against IMGT so that V, D and J genes could be assigned. Downstream analyses used only productive TCRbeta rearrangements and left out out-of-frame or stop-codon sequences. To compute clonality, Shannon entropy was normalized by the log of the number of unique productive sequences and then subtracted from one. Clones differing between time points or between blood and tumor were identified by Fisher's exact test with Benjamini-Hochberg correction at adjusted p below 0.01. TCRdb holds this immuneACCESS table with in-frame rearrangements only. Some clones are missing; in checked studies, unresolved V genes explain under half, and the rest has no known cause. V and J calls plus clone size are reproduced from that table; the DNA served to infer D and trimming. Recorded for this sample are 60,000 to 80,000 clones; almost 90% of them occurred a single time. The leading ten clones occupy over 9% of the sample.

V sheds 1 base and J sheds 0 bases, leaving 11 bases between their ends. The germline V gene specifies SGHTS as CDR1 and YDEGEE as CDR2. Inclusive of the bounding cysteine and phenylalanine, the CDR3 is 16 residues long. Only CDR3 DNA remains: 48 bases, in frame from the first base. This specimen's time point label, per the study, means: peripheral blood 6 weeks after treatment start. The cohort included 25 to 35 patients with locally advanced or metastatic urothelial carcinoma who were treated at Memorial Sloan Kettering on a trial protocol. Peripheral blood mononuclear cells were collected pretreatment and during treatment, at between 1 and 8 total time points per patient. The Qiagen DNeasy Blood extraction kit was used to purify genomic DNA from total PBMCs and from tumor samples. PBMCs were collected pretreatment and during treatment, and were isolated and stored as previously described.

The chain uses TRBV5-8 and TRBJ1-3; too little of a D gene remains to name it. The starting material was PBMCs, obtained around atezolizumab (anti-PD-L1) treatment. This receptor was identified in a man aged 55-75 years with urothelial cancer. The bases read TGTGCCAGCAGCTTGTCGAGCCAATTCTCTGGAAACACCATATATTTT. Translation gives CASSLSSQFSGNTIYF.